This TCR beta chain stems from a study of T-cell memory formation after mild COVID-19. Study-level background: Across donors, TCR clusters were largely donor specific.

The CDR3 totals 14 residues. Germline CDR1 and CDR2: MGHDK and SYGVNS. Trimming removed 2 bases at V and 2 bases at J, with 10 bases between. Findings of the study overall: The appearance of some responding clones in pre-infection memory suggested that cross-reactive memory joined.

Sample barcodes and UMIs were carried by the TCR alpha and TCR beta cDNA libraries that 5'RACE generated with constant-segment primers. TCRdb called the 5' RACE reads again in MiXCR, with one record for every CDR3 protein. The repertoire holds fewer than 500,000 distinct CDR3 sequences, 20% to 25% seen once, with around 13% in the top ten. About this clonotype: Its antigen remains unknown.

What was sequenced was PBMCs or a T cell subset sorted from them (not recorded which). The origin of this receptor is an adult woman who had mild COVID-19 (a few samples of this study predate the infection). Cell type and time point are not known. The rearrangement joins TRBV25-1 to TRBJ2-7; either TRBD1 or TRBD2 may fit D (5 bases each). The CDR3 bases are TGTGCCAGCAGTGAACCCCGGGACGCCTACGAGCAGTACTTC. Translated, it gives CASSEPRDAYEQYF.